The present T cell receptor (beta chain) was sequenced within a study of T cells in Graves' hyperthyroidism and ophthalmopathy. Background on the study: It was at initial diagnosis, before any treatment, that peripheral blood was collected.

This clonotype occurred many times. Graves' hyperthyroidism is called stable when ophthalmopathy does not progress within 18 months. For the diagnoses, clinical symptoms, serum thyroxine and TRAb, thyroid ultrasound and orbital computed tomography were used. Fresh peripheral blood, approximately 10 ml, yielded the PBMCs. From RNA transcripts, TCR beta CDR3 regions were amplified. The primer set for the first-round RT-PCR of the TCR CDR3 was HTBI. TCRdb passed the multiplex PCR reads through MiXCR, listing each CDR3 protein once. The repertoire has some 300,000 distinct CDR3 sequences, over 15% of them found once; the top ten carry approximately 35%. The CDR3 consists of 15 residues. The J segment lost 1 base and the V segment lost 6 bases, leaving 10 bases of the junction unmatched. Germline V gene sequence: CDR1 DFQATT, CDR2 SNEGSKA (reference sequence).

Sequencing was carried out using blood. This sequence joins TRBV20-1 and TRBJ1-1; 8 bases align to TRBD1. The source is a man aged 30-40 years with Graves' hyperthyroidism. CDR3 amino acids: CSATRQGIPNTEAFF. In DNA, the CDR3 is TGCAGTGCAACACGACAGGGGATCCCGAACACTGAAGCTTTCTTT.